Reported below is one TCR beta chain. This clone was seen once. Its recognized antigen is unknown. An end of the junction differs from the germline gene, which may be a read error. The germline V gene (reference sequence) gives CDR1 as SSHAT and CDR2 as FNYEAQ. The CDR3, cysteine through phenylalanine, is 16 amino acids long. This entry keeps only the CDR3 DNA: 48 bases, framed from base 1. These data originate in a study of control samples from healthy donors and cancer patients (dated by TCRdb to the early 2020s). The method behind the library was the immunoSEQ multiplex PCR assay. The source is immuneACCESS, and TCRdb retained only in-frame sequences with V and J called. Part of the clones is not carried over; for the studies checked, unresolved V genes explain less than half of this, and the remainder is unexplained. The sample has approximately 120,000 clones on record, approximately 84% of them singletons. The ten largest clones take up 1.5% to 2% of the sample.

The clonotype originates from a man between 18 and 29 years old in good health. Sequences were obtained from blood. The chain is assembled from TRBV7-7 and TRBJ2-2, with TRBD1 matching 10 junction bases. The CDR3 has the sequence CASSSSGQGRAGELFF. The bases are TGTGCTAGCAGCTCCTCGGGACAGGGGCGGGCCGGGGAGCTGTTTTTT. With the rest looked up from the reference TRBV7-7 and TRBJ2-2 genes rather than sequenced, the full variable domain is GAGVSQSPRYKVTKRGQDVTLRCDPISSHATLYWYQQALGQGPEFLTYFNYEAQPDKSGLPSDRFSAERPEGSISTLTIQRTEQRDSAMYRCASSSSGQGRAGELFFGEGSRLTVL.